Listed below are T cell receptor beta chains from one sample, sequenced in a study of T-cell memory formation after mild COVID-19. TCRdb fed the 5' RACE reads into MiXCR, producing one record per CDR3 protein. The table has some 350,000 distinct CDR3 sequences, about an eighth seen once. Sequencing input: PBMCs or a T cell subset sorted from them (not recorded which). The source of these receptors is a young man who had mild COVID-19 (a few samples of this study predate the infection). Cell type and time point are not known. Each CDR3 is given with its conserved first and last residue. A D gene is named only where the DNA matches it firmly. Expanded clones are given a class, and other clones once, few, many or no size at all.

CASRPGQASYEQYF | TGTGCCAGCAGGCCGGGACAGGCCTCCTACGAGCAGTACTTC | 14 | TRBD1 | few | TRBJ2-7 | TRBV12-3/TRBV12-4
CASSLGGGPYTEAFF | TGTGCCAGCAGCTTAGGGGGGGGTCCATACACTGAAGCTTTCTTT | 15 | - | - | TRBJ1-1 | TRBV7-9
CASSAGQGGIQYF | TGTGCCAGCAGCGCCGGACAGGGGGGCATTCAGTACTTC | 13 | TRBD1 | many | TRBJ2-4 | TRBV7-9
CATKDGAGETQYF | TGTGCCACCAAAGATGGCGCAGGAGAAACGCAGTATTTT | 13 | - | few | TRBJ2-3 | TRBV15
CASSLARQGGEDTQYF | TGTGCCAGCAGCTTAGCGCGGCAGGGTGGGGAAGATACGCAGTATTTT | 16 | - | - | TRBJ2-3 | TRBV7-8
CASSLSRLATDTQYF | TGTGCCAGCAGCTTAAGTAGGCTAGCCACAGATACGCAGTATTTT | 15 | - | few | TRBJ2-3 | TRBV7-3
CASSLEQWGEKLFF | TGTGCCAGCAGCTTAGAGCAGTGGGGCGAAAAACTGTTTTTT | 14 | - | - | TRBJ1-4 | TRBV7-2
CSVRDPLDRALFF | TGCAGCGTTCGGGATCCCCTTGACAGGGCGCTTTTCTTT | 13 | TRBD1 | few | TRBJ1-1 | TRBV29-1
CASSYLGLGVNYGYTF | TGTGCCAGCAGTTACTTGGGGCTGGGGGTGAACTATGGCTACACCTTC | 16 | - | - | TRBJ1-2 | TRBV6-5
CASSLASGSEAFF | TGTGCCAGCAGTTTAGCGTCAGGGTCTGAAGCTTTCTTT | 13 | - | few | TRBJ1-1 | TRBV12-3/TRBV12-4
CASSLDGRNGYTF | TGCGCCAGCAGCTTGGATGGCCGGAATGGCTACACCTTC | 13 | - | few | TRBJ1-2 | TRBV5-1
CASSSSRGGGGELFF | - | 15 | - | - | TRBJ2-2 | TRBV7-8
CASSRGGALEQYF | TGTGCCAGCAGCCGCGGGGGGGCACTCGAGCAGTACTTC | 13 | TRBD2 | many | TRBJ2-7 | TRBV7-2
CASSVEGSSDATQYF | TGTGCCAGCAGCGTAGAGGGTTCGAGCGACGCGACCCAGTACTTC | 15 | - | few | TRBJ2-5 | TRBV9
CASSLEVGHYEQYF | TGCGCCAGCAGCTTGGAAGTGGGGCACTACGAGCAGTACTTC | 14 | - | - | TRBJ2-7 | TRBV5-1
CASSPGLTGTQYF | TGCGCCAGCAGCCCCGGCCTTACGGGGACCCAGTACTTC | 13 | - | - | TRBJ2-5 | TRBV5-1
CSARVSMGSTEAFF | TGCAGTGCTAGAGTCTCCATGGGGAGCACTGAAGCTTTCTTT | 14 | - | many | TRBJ1-1 | TRBV20-1
CASTRTSGGNIQYF | TGTGCCAGCACTCGGACTAGCGGGGGAAACATTCAGTACTTC | 14 | TRBD2 | few | TRBJ2-4 | TRBV12-3/TRBV12-4
CASSFTGTTYTGELFF | TGCGCCAGCAGCTTCACCGGGACGACCTACACCGGGGAGCTGTTTTTT | 16 | - | few | TRBJ2-2 | TRBV5-1
CASSQDRVRQETQYF | TGTGCCAGCAGCCAAGATCGGGTGCGGCAAGAGACCCAGTACTTC | 15 | - | - | TRBJ2-5 | TRBV14
CASSLTPGGPNYGYTF | TGTGCCAGCAGCTTAACGCCCGGGGGGCCTAACTATGGCTACACCTTC | 16 | - | few | TRBJ1-2 | TRBV7-2
CASSLQGRKTEAFF | TGTGCCAGCAGCTTACAGGGGCGAAAGACTGAAGCTTTCTTT | 14 | TRBD1 | few | TRBJ1-1 | TRBV5-6
CASSKFREQLNTEAFF | TGTGCCAGCAGCAAATTTCGGGAGCAACTGAACACTGAAGCTTTCTTT | 16 | - | - | TRBJ1-1 | TRBV21-1
CASSEGELGEQETQYF | TGTGCCAGCAGTGAAGGCGAGTTGGGAGAGCAAGAGACCCAGTACTTC | 16 | - | - | TRBJ2-5 | TRBV2
CASSAPGQGNLGYTF | TGTGCCAGCAGTGCCCCGGGACAGGGTAATCTTGGCTACACCTTC | 15 | TRBD1 | - | TRBJ1-2 | TRBV6-1
CASSVTGTGVFSGNTIYF | TGTGCCAGCAGCGTAACCGGGACAGGGGTTTTCTCTGGAAACACCATATATTTT | 18 | TRBD1 | - | TRBJ1-3 | TRBV14
CSVERDRGQGGYTF | TGCAGCGTTGAAAGAGACAGGGGGCAGGGTGGCTACACCTTC | 14 | TRBD1 | few | TRBJ1-2 | TRBV29-1
CASSRDANEKLFF | TGCGCCAGCAGCCGGGATGCCAATGAAAAACTGTTTTTT | 13 | - | - | TRBJ1-4 | TRBV5-1
CASTQGRVPYNEQFF | TGTGCCAGCACCCAAGGGAGGGTGCCCTACAATGAGCAGTTCTTC | 15 | TRBD2 | - | TRBJ2-1 | TRBV6-6
CASSPSGHERTSQPQHF | TGTGCCAGCTCACCTTCCGGACACGAGAGGACTTCTCAGCCCCAGCATTTT | 17 | - | few | TRBJ1-5 | TRBV18
CAVQRGTDTQYF | TGTGCCGTGCAGCGGGGCACAGATACGCAGTATTTT | 12 | - | - | TRBJ2-3 | TRBV4-2
CASSYNPGNYEQYF | TGTGCCAGCAGTTACAACCCGGGGAACTACGAGCAGTACTTC | 14 | - | - | TRBJ2-7 | TRBV6-5
CASSPSSGGGPEQFF | TGTGCCAGCAGCCCCTCCTCTGGGGGCGGGCCAGAGCAGTTCTTC | 15 | - | few | TRBJ2-1 | TRBV11-2
CASSQDRTGRLFF | TGTGCCAGCAGCCAAGATCGGACCGGGCGCCTGTTTTTT | 13 | - | many | TRBJ2-2 | TRBV14
CASSQDDPGFVETQYF | TGTGCCAGCAGCCAAGATGACCCTGGGTTCGTGGAGACCCAGTACTTC | 16 | - | - | TRBJ2-5 | TRBV4-2
CAISEQLGGTEAFF | TGTGCCATCAGTGAACAATTGGGAGGGACTGAAGCTTTCTTT | 14 | - | - | TRBJ1-1 | TRBV10-3
CASSQAINRGITYTGELFF | TGTGCCAGCAGCCAAGCCATAAACCGGGGTATAACTTACACCGGGGAGCTGTTTTTT | 19 | - | many | TRBJ2-2 | TRBV4-2
CASSYSNDGALYQPQHF | TGTGCCAGCAGTTATAGTAACGATGGAGCCCTATATCAGCCCCAGCATTTT | 17 | - | - | TRBJ1-5 | TRBV6-2/TRBV6-3
CASSSDSAGTDTQYF | TGTGCCAGCAGCAGCGACTCCGCGGGGACAGATACGCAGTATTTT | 15 | - | few | TRBJ2-3 | TRBV12-3/TRBV12-4
CASSQSTNRVPYNSPLHF | TGCGCCAGCAGCCAAAGCACTAACAGGGTGCCCTATAATTCACCCCTCCACTTT | 18 | - | - | TRBJ1-6 | TRBV4-3
CASSPSGQGGNYGYTF | TGTGCCAGCTCACCTTCAGGACAGGGCGGGAACTATGGCTACACCTTC | 16 | TRBD1 | - | TRBJ1-2 | TRBV18
CASSSGPQQYF | TGTGCCAGCAGCTCCGGCCCGCAGCAGTACTTC | 11 | - | few | TRBJ2-7 | TRBV5-4
CSANGGEGGYTF | TGCAGTGCGAACGGGGGAGAGGGAGGCTACACCTTC | 12 | - | - | TRBJ1-2 | TRBV20-1
CASSIGQGGFYEQYF | TGTGCCAGTAGTATAGGCCAGGGGGGTTTCTACGAGCAGTACTTC | 15 | - | - | TRBJ2-7 | TRBV19
CAIRAPGTDTGYTF | TGTGCCATCAGAGCCCCCGGGACAGACACTGGCTACACCTTC | 14 | TRBD1 | - | TRBJ1-2 | TRBV10-3
CASSVSGQAYEQYF | TGTGCCAGCAGTGTATCCGGCCAGGCCTACGAGCAGTACTTC | 14 | - | few | TRBJ2-7 | TRBV2
CSVGRDYGYTF | TGCAGCGTCGGACGGGACTATGGCTACACCTTC | 11 | - | few | TRBJ1-2 | TRBV29-1
CASSPGTAPYNEQFF | TGTGCCAGCAGCCCCGGGACAGCACCCTACAATGAGCAGTTCTTC | 15 | TRBD1 | few | TRBJ2-1 | TRBV3-1
CASSQEGETVYNSPLHF | TGCGCCAGCAGCCAAGAGGGAGAGACAGTCTATAATTCACCCCTCCACTTT | 17 | - | few | TRBJ1-6 | TRBV4-1
CATTKVGASTDTQYF | TGTGCAACTACCAAAGTGGGGGCAAGCACAGATACGCAGTATTTT | 15 | - | - | TRBJ2-3 | TRBV19
CASSLARTAEAFF | TGTGCCAGCAGCTTAGCGAGAACAGCTGAAGCTTTCTTT | 13 | - | few | TRBJ1-1 | TRBV7-2
CASSEGRINYGYTF | TGTGCCAGCAGTGAAGGACGGATTAACTATGGCTACACCTTC | 14 | - | - | TRBJ1-2 | TRBV6-1
CSARTDHAATPQPQHF | TGCAGTGCTAGGACGGATCATGCAGCGACTCCTCAGCCCCAGCATTTT | 16 | - | - | TRBJ1-5 | TRBV20-1